A single sample gave rise to the 22 T cell receptor beta chains below, sequenced in a study of T cell responses to AZD1222 COVID-19 vaccine. Sequencing was performed with immunoSEQ multiplex PCR; in TCRdb, only in-frame clones are kept and a portion is missing. The profile covers roughly 93,000 clones, with roughly nine tenths appearing a single time and around 1.6% taken by the ten largest. The sequenced sample was peripheral blood, obtained on day 0 of AZD1222 vaccination. These receptors all come from an adult in good health.

The CDR3 reads CASSYGINRGYTF. CDR3 nucleotide sequence: TGTGCCAGCAGTTATGGGATTAATCGGGGCTACACCTTC. The J gene is TRBJ1-2, the V gene TRBV6-2 or TRBV6-3; D not resolved. CDR3 length: 13 amino acids. Germline CDR1 and CDR2: MNHEY and SVGEGT. The V end was cut by 3 bases, the J end by 8 bases, with 13 bases between.

This rearrangement joins TRBV5-1 to TRBJ2-5; D is undetermined. CDR3 length equals 13 residues. Germline V gene data show CDR1 as SGHRS and CDR2 as YFSETQ. V lost 2 bases and J 5 bases, leaving 10 bases between the germline ends. This chain's CDR3 is CASSLVGEETQYF. In nucleotides, the CDR3 is TGCGCCAGCAGCTTAGTGGGCGAGGAGACCCAGTACTTC.

The V and J genes are TRBV7-2 and TRBJ2-3; 16 bases agree with TRBD2. Per germline, CDR1 SGHTA and CDR2 FQGNSA. Losses at the gene ends were 8 bases for V and 3 bases for J; bases not matched to a gene: 8. This CDR3 has 17 amino acids. The CDR3 loop is CASSGTSGGAGTDTQYF. The DNA for the CDR3 is TGTGCCAGCTCCGGGACTAGCGGGGGGGCCGGGACAGATACGCAGTATTTT.

This rearrangement joins TRBV28 to TRBJ1-1, with D maybe TRBD1 (5 bases). Germline lookup yields CDR1 MDHEN and CDR2 SYDVKM. The CDR3 spans 11 residues. Trimming shortened V by 6 bases and J by 8 bases, and 10 bases separated the two germline ends. The CDR3 sequence: CASSLWGEAFF. DNA for the CDR3: TGTGCCAGCAGCCTATGGGGCGAAGCTTTCTTT. The full variable domain, its missing parts supplied by reference TRBV28 and TRBJ1-1, is DVKVTQSSRYLVKRTGEKVFLECVQDMDHENMFWYRQDPGLGLRLIYFSYDVKMKEKGDIPEGYSVSREKKERFSLILESASTNQTSMYLCASSLWGEAFFGQGTRLTVV.

The chain combines TRBV7-2 with TRBJ2-7, with TRBD1 identical over 11 bases. V dropped 3 bases and J dropped 2; count of bases not matched to a gene: 3. CDR1 is SGHTA and CDR2 is FQGNSA in the germline V gene. The length of the CDR3 is 15 residues. The CDR3 coding sequence is TGTGCCAGCAGCTTTGGGACAGGGGGGGCCTACGAGCAGTACTTC. It is translated as CASSFGTGGAYEQYF.

On this clone itself: A junction end diverges from the germline sequence, so it may reflect a read error. The rearrangement links TRBV5-4 to TRBJ1-1; D might be TRBD1 (5 bases). The CDR3 spans 14 residues. The germline V gene has CDR1 SGHNT and CDR2 YYREEE (reference sequence). The CDR3 nucleotides are TGTGCCAGCAGCCACGACCCAGGGAACTCTGAAGCTTTCTTT. This codes for CASSHDPGNSEAFF.

The chain combines TRBV7-2 with TRBJ2-5, with 12 positions matching TRBD2. J lost 5 bases, V lost 7 bases, and 11 bases had no gene match. Germline loops: CDR1 SGHTA, CDR2 FQGNSA. The CDR3 covers 16 residues. CDR3 nucleotide sequence: TGTGCCAGCAAGGGGACTAGCGGGCGGGGTCATGAGACCCAGTACTTC. This gives the protein CASKGTSGRGHETQYF.

The chain has TRBV6-5 and TRBJ1-2, with D maybe TRBD1 (5 bases). Per germline, CDR1 MNHEY and CDR2 SVGAGI. CDR3 length: 15 residues. V lost 0 bases and J 4 bases, leaving 12 bases between the germline ends. CDR3 in DNA: TGTGCCAGCAGTTACTCGATTATCCAGGGCTATGGCTACACCTTC. Residues: CASSYSIIQGYGYTF.

V usage is TRBV10-3 and J usage is TRBJ1-6; TRBD1 agrees at 7 bases. Germline V gene data show CDR1 as ENHRY and CDR2 as SYGVKD. J lost 11 bases, V lost 3 bases, and 7 bases had no gene match. This CDR3 is 14 amino acids long. CDR3 region: CAISDGQGDAPLHF. The CDR3 DNA follows: TGTGCCATCAGTGATGGTCAGGGGGATGCACCCCTCCACTTT.

The chain joins TRBV13 to TRBJ1-2; a weak D match, TRBD1 (5 bases). Trimming removed 4 bases from V and 1 base from J, with 10 bases in between. The CDR3 loop spans 14 amino acids. The germline V gene has CDR1 PRHDT and CDR2 FYEKMQ (reference sequence). The CDR3 DNA reads TGTGCCAGCAGCTCAGGGTCGATTAACTATGGCTACACCTTC. It codes for CASSSGSINYGYTF.

The rearrangement uses TRBV7-3 and TRBJ2-1; no clear D. V gave up 3 bases and J gave up 5 bases, with 8 bases separating them. This CDR3 contains 13 residues. Germline V gene lookup returns CDR1 SGHTA and CDR2 FQGTGA. CDR3 coding DNA: TGTGCCAGCAGCTTTGGAATAGACAATGAGCAGTTCTTC. Protein: CASSFGIDNEQFF.

The sample holds one count of this clone. This chain uses TRBV28 with TRBJ2-5; 8 nucleotides agree with TRBD1. The CDR3 is 15 amino acids. Germline loops: CDR1 MDHEN, CDR2 SYDVKM. Trimming removed 5 bases from V and 3 bases from J; junction bases left unmatched: 8. For the CDR3, the DNA is TGTGCCAGCAGTCCCCCCGGGACAGGTGAAGAGACCCAGTACTTC. Its protein is CASSPPGTGEETQYF.

The V and J genes are TRBV2 and TRBJ2-1; 7 bases are shared with TRBD2. Germline V CDR1 and CDR2: SNHLY, FYNNEI. This CDR3 has 15 residues. V lost 6 bases and J lost 1; bases outside the gene matches: 6. This CDR3 reads CASRSTSESYNEQFF. The CDR3 nucleotides read TGTGCCAGCAGATCCACTAGCGAGTCCTACAATGAGCAGTTCTTC.

This clone was detected a few times. V is TRBV15 and J is TRBJ2-2; 10 bases align to TRBD2. Germline V gene lookup returns CDR1 LNHNV and CDR2 YYDKDF (reference sequence). The CDR3 is made up of 17 amino acids. Trimming took 3 bases from V and 1 from J; bases not matched to a gene: 5. The CDR3: CATSRGERGGNTGELFF. In nucleotides, the CDR3 is TGTGCCACCAGCAGGGGGGAGCGGGGGGGGAACACCGGGGAGCTGTTTTTT.

The V call is TRBV19, the J call TRBJ1-6; 9 nucleotides align to TRBD1. In germline, CDR1 is LNHDA, CDR2 SQIVND (reference sequence). V trimming: 5 bases; J trimming: 10 bases; junction bases outside the gene matches: 6. This CDR3 is built from 14 residues. The CDR3 sequence: CASSVDRGGSPLHF. The CDR3 DNA is TGTGCCAGTAGTGTGGACAGGGGAGGCTCACCCCTCCACTTT.

The chain has TRBV7-9 and TRBJ2-2; D is unclear. Germline V gene lookup returns CDR1 SEHNR and CDR2 FQNEAQ (reference sequence). Trimming pared 0 bases from V and 9 bases from J, leaving 8 bases between. This CDR3 has 13 residues. CDR3 residues: CASSLATPRELFF. The CDR3 DNA reads as TGTGCCAGCAGCTTAGCTACACCTCGGGAGCTGTTTTTT.

The chain recombines TRBV30 with TRBJ2-1; D not certain. Germline CDR1 reads GTSNPN; CDR2 reads SVGIG (reference sequence). Between the trimmed V and J ends, which lost 0 bases and 7 bases, there was a span of 7 bases. The CDR3 loop spans 12 amino acids. The CDR3 loop reads CAWSVQRNEQFF. The CDR3 DNA reads as TGTGCCTGGAGTGTACAGAGAAATGAGCAGTTCTTC.

The chain couples TRBV19 to TRBJ1-4; the D is unclear. Trimming cost V 7 bases and J 0 bases, with 9 bases left between them. The CDR3 sequence is 14 residues long. Germline V CDR1 and CDR2: LNHDA, SQIVND (reference sequence). CDR3 in amino acids: CASNRKATNEKLFF. CDR3 bases: TGTGCCAGTAACCGGAAAGCAACTAATGAAAAACTGTTTTTT.

V usage is TRBV4-2 and J usage is TRBJ2-5; unclear D gene. Trimming shortened V by 1 base and J by 8 bases, and 17 bases separated the two germline ends. The germline CDR1 and CDR2 sequences are LGHNA and YNFKEQ. This CDR3 spans 15 amino acids. CDR3 coding DNA: TGTGCCAGCAGCCAAGGGTTAGTCGGCTTGGGCACCCAGTACTTC. Translation: CASSQGLVGLGTQYF.

The genes are TRBV4-2 and TRBJ1-2; 7 positions match TRBD1. Germline V gene lookup returns CDR1 LGHNA and CDR2 YNFKEQ. The CDR3 spans 14 residues. J lost 3 bases, V lost 3 bases, and 4 bases had no gene match. The CDR3 here is CASSQDTGDYGYTF. CDR3 nucleotide sequence: TGTGCCAGCAGCCAGGACACAGGGGACTATGGCTACACCTTC.

The chain links TRBV7-8 to TRBJ1-6; a weak D match, TRBD1 (5 bases). CDR3 length: 11 residues. CDR1 is SGHVS, CDR2 FQNEAQ, per germline. V was cut by 5 bases and J by 14 bases, with 10 bases left in between. CDR3 sequence (DNA): TGTGCCAGCAGCCTTAGAGGGGCCCTCCACTTT. It encodes CASSLRGALHF.

This chain links TRBV6-5 with TRBJ2-5, with 9 bases aligning to TRBD2. The CDR3 length is 14 residues. The junction had 9 bases not matched to a gene; V was cut back by 8 bases and J by 5 bases. Germline V CDR1 and CDR2: MNHEY, SVGAGI. CDR3 sequence: CASGVSGGFETQYF. CDR3 DNA: TGTGCCAGCGGAGTCAGCGGGGGGTTTGAGACCCAGTACTTC.